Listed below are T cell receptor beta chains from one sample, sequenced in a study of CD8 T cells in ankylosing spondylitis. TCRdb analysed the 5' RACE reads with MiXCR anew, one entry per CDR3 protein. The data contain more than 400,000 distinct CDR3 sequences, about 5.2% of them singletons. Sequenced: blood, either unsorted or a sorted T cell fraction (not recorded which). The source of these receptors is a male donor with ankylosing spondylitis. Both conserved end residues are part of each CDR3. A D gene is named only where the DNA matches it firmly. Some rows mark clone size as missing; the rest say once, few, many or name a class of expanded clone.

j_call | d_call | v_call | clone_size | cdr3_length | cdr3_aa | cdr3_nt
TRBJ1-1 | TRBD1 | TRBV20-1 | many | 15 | CSARDRVRSGTEAFF | TGCAGTGCTAGGGACAGGGTTCGGTCGGGCACTGAAGCTTTCTTT
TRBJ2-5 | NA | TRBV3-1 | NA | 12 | CASSQRTATQYF | TGTGCCAGCAGCCAAAGGACGGCGACCCAGTACTTC
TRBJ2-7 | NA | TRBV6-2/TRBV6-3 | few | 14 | CASRDLSSSYEQYF | TGTGCCAGCAGAGACTTAAGTAGCTCCTACGAGCAGTACTTC
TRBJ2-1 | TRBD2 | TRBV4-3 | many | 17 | CASSQDPAGGTYNEQFF | TGCGCCAGCAGCCAAGATCCAGCGGGAGGTACCTACAATGAGCAGTTCTTC
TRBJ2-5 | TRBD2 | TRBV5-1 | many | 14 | CASSFSGGEETQYF | TGCGCCAGCAGCTTTAGCGGGGGAGAAGAGACCCAGTACTTC
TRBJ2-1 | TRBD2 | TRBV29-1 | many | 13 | CSVLAGGSNEQFF | TGCAGCGTGCTAGCGGGGGGTAGCAATGAGCAGTTCTTC
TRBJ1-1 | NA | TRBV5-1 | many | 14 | CASSIGHPGTEAFF | TGCGCCAGCAGCATTGGACACCCGGGAACTGAAGCTTTCTTT
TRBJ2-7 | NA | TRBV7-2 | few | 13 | CASSPGTPEKQYF | TGTGCCAGCAGCCCCGGAACCCCCGAAAAGCAGTACTTC
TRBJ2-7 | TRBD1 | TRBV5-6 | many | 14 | CASSDGTDDYEQYF | TGTGCCAGCAGCGATGGGACAGATGACTACGAGCAGTACTTC
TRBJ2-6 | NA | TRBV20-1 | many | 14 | CSASRGWGANVLTF | TGCAGTGCCTCTCGGGGTTGGGGGGCCAACGTCCTGACTTTC
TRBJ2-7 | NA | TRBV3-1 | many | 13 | CASSQGTQEQRYF | TGTGCCAGCAGCCAAGGAACCCAGGAGCAGCGGTACTTC